The present entry profiles one T cell receptor beta chain with its context. Some clones are missing from TCRdb's copy, which holds only in-frame ones; the method was immunoSEQ multiplex PCR. The data show roughly 590,000 clones, 95% to 96% seen once. These data come from a study of shared clonotypes between healthy human individuals. This CDR3 comprises 14 residues. Germline CDR1 and CDR2: MGHRA and YSYEKL. V lost 1 base and J lost 3, with 7 bases in between. Naive CD8 cells lacked CD45RO and underwent positive selection for CCR7, leaving out terminally differentiated effector memory CD45RA+ cells. The sequence was collected from a young woman in good health. The chain carries TRBV4-1 and TRBJ1-5; perhaps TRBD1 as D (5 bases). Sequenced sample: naive CD8+ T cells sorted from blood. The CDR3 DNA reads as TGCGCCAGCAGCCAAGCAGGGAACAATCAGCCCCAGCATTTT. It specifies CASSQAGNNQPQHF.